This T cell receptor (beta chain) was documented in a study of T cells in Graves' hyperthyroidism and ophthalmopathy. Whole-study findings and limits: Most clonotypes that expanded in the thyroid above 0.001 also showed up in blood.

Amplification yielded TCR beta CDR3 regions, with RNA transcripts as the source. First-round RT-PCR with HTBI primers amplified the TCR CDR3 region. TCRdb independently ran MiXCR on the multiplex PCR reads; one entry per CDR3 protein. The sample carries about 200,000 distinct CDR3 sequences, less than 20% recorded once. This clonotype was detected ten times or more. What it recognizes is unknown. Sequenced input: blood. The sequence was collected from a woman between 45 and 60 years old with Graves' hyperthyroidism.

In DNA, the CDR3 is TGTGCCAGCTCACGAACGGACAGGGCGCTAGCCTACGAGCAGTACTTC. Translated, it gives CASSRTDRALAYEQYF. V and J are TRBV18 and TRBJ2-7; TRBD1 agrees at 8 bases. In germline, CDR1 is KGHSH, CDR2 LQKENI. The CDR3 extends over 16 amino acids. V dropped 4 bases and J dropped 2; count of bases not matched to a gene: 10. The full variable domain, with the rest looked up from reference TRBV18 and TRBJ2-7, is NAGVMQNPRHLVRRRGQEARLRCSPMKGHSHVYWYRQLPEEGLKFMVYLQKENIIDESGMPKERFSAEFPKEGPSILRIQQVVRGDSAAYFCASSRTDRALAYEQYFGPGTRLTVT.